The 5 T cell receptor beta chains listed next were all sequenced from one sample in a study of blood T cell repertoires in COVID-19 (TCRdb year 2020). The library was obtained by the immunoSEQ multiplex PCR assay. The table was pulled from immuneACCESS by TCRdb, which kept in-frame rearrangements only. Such tables lose some clones; where checked, under half of the loss comes from unresolved V genes, and the rest has no known cause. The sample table records 250,000 to 300,000 clones; approximately 90% of these occur just once. The ten largest clones take up about 6% of the sample. Sequencing input: peripheral blood. These receptors came from a woman aged 45-65 years with COVID-19, enrolled during active disease.

The chain joins TRBV5-1 to TRBJ1-3; D may be TRBD1 (5 bases). V lost 3 bases, J lost 0 bases, and 13 bases lay in between. In germline, CDR1 is SGHRS, CDR2 YFSETQ. The CDR3 runs to 16 residues. CDR3 sequence: CASSSLEGSSGNTIYF. The CDR3 DNA reads TGCGCCAGCAGCTCCTTGGAGGGGTCCTCTGGAAACACCATATATTTT.

This chain links TRBV25-1 with TRBJ2-7; tentative D call: TRBD2 (5 bases). Germline CDR1 and CDR2: MGHDK and SYGVNS. V was shortened by 0 bases and J by 5 bases, with 11 bases between the two germline ends. This CDR3 has 14 amino acids. CDR3 in amino acids: CASSEYSLANEQYF. In nucleotides, the CDR3 is TGTGCCAGCAGTGAATATAGTCTAGCAAACGAGCAGTACTTC.

This clone has just one count. The chain combines TRBV29-1 with TRBJ2-1; 8 bases map to TRBD2. CDR1 and CDR2 from the germline V gene are SQVTM and ANQGSEA. After removal of 3 bases from V and 0 bases from J, the junction contained 4 bases not matched to a gene. This CDR3 has 15 residues. The CDR3 sequence: CSVDLSGSSYNEQFF. As DNA, the CDR3 is TGCAGCGTTGACCTGAGCGGGAGCTCCTACAATGAGCAGTTCTTC.

The chain uses TRBV29-1 and TRBJ2-2; tentative D call: TRBD2 (7 bases). Germline V lookup: CDR1 SQVTM, CDR2 ANQGSEA. Deletions cut 7 bases from V and 4 bases from J, with 16 bases between. The CDR3 runs to 14 residues. The CDR3 protein is CSALEGGRTGELFF. Written as DNA, the CDR3 is TGCAGCGCCTTAGAGGGGGGGCGCACCGGGGAGCTGTTTTTT.

This clone was detected once. J is TRBJ2-1 and V is TRBV6-2 or TRBV6-3; D might be TRBD1 (5 bases). The germline CDR1 and CDR2 sequences are MNHEY and SVGEGT. Trimming cost V 2 bases and J 7 bases, with 6 bases left between them. There are 12 residues in the CDR3. The CDR3 DNA follows: TGTGCCAGCAGTTACGGGGCTAATGAGCAGTTCTTC. It encodes CASSYGANEQFF.